These 12 T cell receptor beta chains were sequenced from one sample in a study of vaccination and CD4 T cells after COVID-19. Treatment described: roughly 10-day PBMC culture with coronavirus spike peptide pools or control peptides (ViraFEST assay). Cultured CD4+ T cell DNA underwent sequencing with the Oncomine TCR Beta short-read assay. TCRdb processed the PCR reads anew with MiXCR; each CDR3 protein has one entry. The data hold roughly 11,000 distinct CDR3 sequences, with 55% to 65% observed a single time. These receptors have no known antigen. Material: CD4+ T cells from blood, cultured in vitro. The origin of the receptors is a human donor who had recovered from COVID-19.

This chain links TRBV4-1 with TRBJ2-5, with 10 bases matching TRBD2. CDR1 MGHRA and CDR2 YSYEKL come from the germline V gene. CDR3 length: 16 residues. Trimming took 2 bases from V and 5 from J; bases not matched to a gene: 8. The DNA for the CDR3 is TGCGCCAGCAGCCAACCTAGCGGGAGTACGGGTGAGACCCAGTACTTC. The encoded protein is CASSQPSGSTGETQYF.

Written as DNA, the CDR3 is TGTGCCACATCCAGGGGGCCGGACGAGCAGTACTTC. Amino acids: CATSRGPDEQYF. The V call is TRBV10-3, the J call TRBJ2-7; 8 bases agree with TRBD1. The V gene's germline CDR1 is ENHRY and CDR2 SYGVKD. The V and J ends lost 10 bases and 5 bases, in that order; junction bases with no gene match: 7. The length of the CDR3 is 12 residues.

The CDR3 here is CASSNRQGHGYTF. The CDR3 bases are TGTGCCAGCAGTAATAGACAGGGTCATGGCTACACCTTC. The rearrangement joins TRBV6-1 to TRBJ1-2; 7 nucleotides agree with TRBD1. Germline V CDR1 and CDR2: MNHNS, SASEGT. Trimming took 5 bases from V and 6 from J; bases not matched to a gene: 6. The CDR3 has 13 amino acids.

This clonotype showed up just once. The chain is built from TRBV6-1 and TRBJ2-2; TRBD1 might be the D (5 bases). With 6 bases removed from V and 4 bases from J, the gap between germline ends came to 15 bases. The CDR3 is 15 residues long. In germline, CDR1 is MNHNS, CDR2 SASEGT. The CDR3 here is CASRPGYRGTGELFF. The CDR3 DNA sequence: TGTGCCAGCAGACCAGGGTATAGGGGCACCGGGGAGCTGTTTTTT.

The CDR3 spells CASSLGTDGYEQYF. CDR3 coding DNA: TGTGCCAGCAGTCTGGGGACAGATGGCTACGAGCAGTACTTC. This rearrangement joins TRBV6-1 to TRBJ2-7; 7 bases fit TRBD1. The CDR3 runs to 14 residues. Germline values: CDR1 MNHNS, CDR2 SASEGT. The ends lost 5 bases at V and 3 bases at J; junction bases unmatched: 7.

In nucleotides, the CDR3 is TGCAGTGCAGCCACCGGAGGGAATTCACCCCTCCACTTT. Translation gives CSAATGGNSPLHF. The chain carries TRBV20-1 and TRBJ1-6; D is unclear. The CDR3 loop spans 13 amino acids. V gave up 6 bases and J gave up 7 bases, with 13 bases separating them. Germline CDR1 is DFQATT and CDR2 is SNEGSKA (reference sequence).

The chain couples TRBV25-1 to TRBJ2-5, with TRBD1 identical over 8 bases. Germline CDR1 reads MGHDK; CDR2 reads SYGVNS. The ends lost 6 bases at V and 2 bases at J; junction bases unmatched: 14. The CDR3 totals 17 residues. The CDR3 DNA reads as TGTGCCAGCAGCGACACCCGGACAGGGAGGACTCAAGAGACCCAGTACTTC. Translation gives CASSDTRTGRTQETQYF.

This clonotype was counted a few times. The chain uses TRBV20-1 and TRBJ2-2; either TRBD1 or TRBD2 may supply D (5 bases each). In germline, CDR1 is DFQATT, CDR2 SNEGSKA (reference sequence). Trimming cost V 2 bases and J 2 bases, with 15 bases left between them. The CDR3 is 16 amino acids. The CDR3 here is CSARPRVRGNTGELFF. The CDR3 DNA reads as TGCAGTGCTAGACCCCGGGTGAGGGGTAACACCGGGGAGCTGTTTTTT.

This chain joins TRBV19 and TRBJ1-5, with D unresolved. Germline lookup yields CDR1 LNHDA and CDR2 SQIVND (reference sequence). The CDR3 spans 12 residues. With 5 bases removed from V and 6 bases from J, the gap between germline ends came to 8 bases. The CDR3 nucleotides are TGTGCCAGTAGTTTACGGAGTCAGCCCCAGCATTTT. Protein: CASSLRSQPQHF.

This chain links TRBV19 with TRBJ1-5; the match to TRBD1 covers 7 bases. The CDR3 is 16 amino acids. CDR1 and CDR2 (germline): LNHDA, SQIVND (reference sequence). Trimming at V came to 4 bases and at J to 4 bases, leaving 10 bases not matched to a gene. CDR3 in amino acids: CASSTRTDRKNQPQHF. The CDR3 DNA reads as TGTGCCAGTAGTACCCGAACGGACAGGAAAAATCAGCCCCAGCATTTT.

This clonotype is a singleton in its sample. This chain joins TRBV6-2 or TRBV6-3 and TRBJ2-7; D ambiguous. Per the germline V gene, CDR1 is MNHEY and CDR2 is SVGEGT. The CDR3 runs 14 residues. Between the trimmed V and J ends, which lost 0 bases and 2 bases, there was a span of 8 bases. The CDR3 region is CASSYSPSTYEQYF. The CDR3 DNA reads as TGTGCCAGCAGTTACTCTCCTTCGACCTACGAGCAGTACTTC.

The CDR3, as DNA: TGCAGTGCTAGTGTCTGGGAGGATACGCAGTATTTT. This gives the protein CSASVWEDTQYF. This rearrangement joins TRBV20-1 to TRBJ2-3, with D perhaps TRBD2 (5 bases). Trimming took off 3 bases at V and 6 bases at J, with 10 bases between the two ends. Looked up from germline, CDR1 is DFQATT and CDR2 is SNEGSKA (reference sequence). The CDR3 spans 12 residues.